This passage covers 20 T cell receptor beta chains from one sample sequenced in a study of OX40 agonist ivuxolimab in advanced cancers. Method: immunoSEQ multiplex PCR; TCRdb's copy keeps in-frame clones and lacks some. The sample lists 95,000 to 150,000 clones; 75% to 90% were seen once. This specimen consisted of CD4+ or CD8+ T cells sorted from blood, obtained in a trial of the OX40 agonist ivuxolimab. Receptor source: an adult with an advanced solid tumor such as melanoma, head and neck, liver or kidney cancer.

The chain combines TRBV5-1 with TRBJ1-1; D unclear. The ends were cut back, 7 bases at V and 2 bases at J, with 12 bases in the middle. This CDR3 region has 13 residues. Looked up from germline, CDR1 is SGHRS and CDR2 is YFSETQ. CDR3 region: CASGWEANTEAFF. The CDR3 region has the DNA TGCGCCAGCGGATGGGAAGCAAACACTGAAGCTTTCTTT. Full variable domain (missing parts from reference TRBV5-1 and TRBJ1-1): KAGVTQTPRYLIKTRGQQVTLSCSPISGHRSVSWYQQTPGQGLQFLFEYFSETQRNKGNFPGRFSGRQFSNSRSEMNVSTLELGDSALYLCASGWEANTEAFFGQGTRLTVV.

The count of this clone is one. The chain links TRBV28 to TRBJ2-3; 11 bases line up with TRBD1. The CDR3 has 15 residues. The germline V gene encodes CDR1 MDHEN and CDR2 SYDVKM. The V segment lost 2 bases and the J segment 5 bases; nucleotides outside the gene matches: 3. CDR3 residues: CASSLAGTGGDTQYF. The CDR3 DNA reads TGTGCCAGCAGTTTAGCGGGGACAGGGGGAGATACGCAGTATTTT.

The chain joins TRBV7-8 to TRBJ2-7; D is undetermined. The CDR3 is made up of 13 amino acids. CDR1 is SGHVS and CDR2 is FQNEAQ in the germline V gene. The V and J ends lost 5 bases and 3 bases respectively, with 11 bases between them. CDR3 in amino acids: CASSTTVGYEQYF. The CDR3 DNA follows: TGTGCCAGCAGCACAACAGTGGGCTACGAGCAGTACTTC.

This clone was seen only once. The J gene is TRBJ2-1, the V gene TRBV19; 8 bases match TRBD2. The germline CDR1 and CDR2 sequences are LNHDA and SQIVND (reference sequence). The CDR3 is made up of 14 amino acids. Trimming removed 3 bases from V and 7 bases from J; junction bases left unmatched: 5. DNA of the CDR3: TGTGCCAGTAGTATTTCGGGACTAGTAAATGAGCAGTTCTTC. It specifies CASSISGLVNEQFF.

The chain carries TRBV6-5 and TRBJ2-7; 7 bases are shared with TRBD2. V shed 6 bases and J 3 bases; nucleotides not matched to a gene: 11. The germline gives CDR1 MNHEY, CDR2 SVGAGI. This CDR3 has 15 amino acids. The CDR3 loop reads CASSSAGDGNYEQYF. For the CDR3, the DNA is TGTGCCAGCAGCTCCGCGGGAGATGGGAACTACGAGCAGTACTTC.

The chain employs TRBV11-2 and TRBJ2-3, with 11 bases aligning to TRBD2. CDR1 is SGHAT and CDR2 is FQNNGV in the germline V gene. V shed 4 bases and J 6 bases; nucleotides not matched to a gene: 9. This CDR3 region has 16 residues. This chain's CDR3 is CASSSDSGGAGDTQYF. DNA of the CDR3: TGTGCCAGCAGCTCGGATAGCGGGGGGGCAGGGGATACGCAGTATTTT.

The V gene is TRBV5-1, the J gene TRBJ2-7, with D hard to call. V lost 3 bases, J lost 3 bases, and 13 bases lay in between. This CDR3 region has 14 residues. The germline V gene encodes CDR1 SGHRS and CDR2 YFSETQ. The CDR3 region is CASSSYVGNYEQYF. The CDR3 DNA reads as TGCGCCAGCAGCTCCTACGTGGGGAACTACGAGCAGTACTTC.

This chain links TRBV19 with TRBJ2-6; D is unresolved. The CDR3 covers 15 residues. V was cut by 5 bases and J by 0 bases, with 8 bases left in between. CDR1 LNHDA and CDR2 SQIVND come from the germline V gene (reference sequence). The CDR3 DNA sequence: TGTGCCAGTAGTGAACGGAGCTCTGGGGCCAACGTCCTGACTTTC. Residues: CASSERSSGANVLTF.

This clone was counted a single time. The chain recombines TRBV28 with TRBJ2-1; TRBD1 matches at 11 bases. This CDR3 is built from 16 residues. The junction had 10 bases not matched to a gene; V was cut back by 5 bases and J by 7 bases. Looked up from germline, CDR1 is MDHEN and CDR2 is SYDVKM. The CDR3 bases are TGTGCCAGCAGTCCGAGGACAGGGGGCCTGGTAAATGAGCAGTTCTTC. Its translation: CASSPRTGGLVNEQFF.

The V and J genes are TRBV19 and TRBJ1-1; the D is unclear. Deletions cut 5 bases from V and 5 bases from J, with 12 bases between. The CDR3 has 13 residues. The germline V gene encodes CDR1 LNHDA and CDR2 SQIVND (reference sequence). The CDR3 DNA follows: TGTGCCAGTAGTTCCGGAATGGGGACTGAAGCTTTCTTT. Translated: CASSSGMGTEAFF.

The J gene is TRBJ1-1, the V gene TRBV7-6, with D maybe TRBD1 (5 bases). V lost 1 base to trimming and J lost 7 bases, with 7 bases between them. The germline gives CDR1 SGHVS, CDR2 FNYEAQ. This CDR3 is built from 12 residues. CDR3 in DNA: TGTGCCAGCAGCTTAGTAGGGGTTGAAGCTTTCTTT. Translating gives CASSLVGVEAFF.

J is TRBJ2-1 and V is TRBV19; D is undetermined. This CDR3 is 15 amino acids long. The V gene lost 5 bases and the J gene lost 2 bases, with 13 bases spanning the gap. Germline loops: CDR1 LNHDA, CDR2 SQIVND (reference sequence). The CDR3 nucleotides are TGTGCCAGTAGTCGGACGGCCATCACCTACAATGAGCAGTTCTTC. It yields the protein CASSRTAITYNEQFF.

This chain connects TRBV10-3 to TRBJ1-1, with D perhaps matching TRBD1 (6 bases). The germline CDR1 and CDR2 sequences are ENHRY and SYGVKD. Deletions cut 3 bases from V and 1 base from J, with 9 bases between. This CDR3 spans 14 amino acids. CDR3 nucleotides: TGTGCCATCAGTGAAACAGGGACGAACACTGAAGCTTTCTTT. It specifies CAISETGTNTEAFF.

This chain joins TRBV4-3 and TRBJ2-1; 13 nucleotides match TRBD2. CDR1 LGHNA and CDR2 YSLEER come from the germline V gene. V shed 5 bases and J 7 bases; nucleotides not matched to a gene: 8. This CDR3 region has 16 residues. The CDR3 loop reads CASSRGTSGVGNEQFF. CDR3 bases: TGCGCCAGCAGCAGGGGGACTAGCGGGGTAGGGAATGAGCAGTTCTTC.

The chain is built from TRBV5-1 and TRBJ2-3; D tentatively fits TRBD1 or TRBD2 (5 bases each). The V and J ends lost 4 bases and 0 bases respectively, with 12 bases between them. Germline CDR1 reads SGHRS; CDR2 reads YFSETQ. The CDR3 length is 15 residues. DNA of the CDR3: TGCGCCAGCAGCCCGGGGACCCTTAGCACAGATACGCAGTATTTT. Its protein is CASSPGTLSTDTQYF.

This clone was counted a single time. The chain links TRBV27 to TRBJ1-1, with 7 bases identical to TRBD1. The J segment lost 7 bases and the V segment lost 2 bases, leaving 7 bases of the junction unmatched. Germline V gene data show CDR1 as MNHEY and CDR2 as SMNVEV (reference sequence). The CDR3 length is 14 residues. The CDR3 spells CASSLRQGLFEAFF. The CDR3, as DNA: TGTGCCAGCAGTTTAAGACAGGGACTTTTTGAAGCTTTCTTT.

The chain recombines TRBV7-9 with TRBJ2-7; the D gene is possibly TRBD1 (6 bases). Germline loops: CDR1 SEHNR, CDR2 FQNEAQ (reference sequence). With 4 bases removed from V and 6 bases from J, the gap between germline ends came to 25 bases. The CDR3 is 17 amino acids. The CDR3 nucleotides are TGTGCCAGCAGCTCCTCAACGCAGGGGCGGCGGTTAAGCGAGCAGTACTTC. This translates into CASSSSTQGRRLSEQYF.

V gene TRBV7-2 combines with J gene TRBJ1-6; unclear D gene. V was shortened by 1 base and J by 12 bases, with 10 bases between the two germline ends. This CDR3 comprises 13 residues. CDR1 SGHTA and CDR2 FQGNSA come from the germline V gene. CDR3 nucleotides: TGTGCCAGCAGCTTAGTGCCGGGCGGACCCCTCCACTTT. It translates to CASSLVPGGPLHF.

Written as DNA, the CDR3 is TGTGCCGCTGGGGACAGGGGGTACACTGAAGCTTTCTTT. This encodes CAAGDRGYTEAFF. The chain links TRBV2 to TRBJ1-1; 11 bases align to TRBD1. The V gene's germline CDR1 is SNHLY and CDR2 FYNNEI. V gave up 11 bases and J gave up 3 bases; unmatched junction bases: 5. The CDR3 consists of 13 residues.

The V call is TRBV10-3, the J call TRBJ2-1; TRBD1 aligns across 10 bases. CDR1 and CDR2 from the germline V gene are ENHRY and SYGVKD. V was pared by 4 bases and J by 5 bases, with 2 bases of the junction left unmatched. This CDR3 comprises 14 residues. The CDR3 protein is CAISGGQGDNEQFF. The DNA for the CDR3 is TGTGCCATCAGTGGCGGACAGGGGGACAATGAGCAGTTCTTC.